Detailed here is one T cell receptor (beta chain). The antigen remains undetermined. These data are taken from a study of T cells expressing NK-cell markers. Study-wide context: Sorted CD3+CD56+NKG2C+, CD3+CD56+NKG2C- and CD3+CD56-NKG2C+ T-cell subsets were beta-chain profiled. The sequencing cohort of eight donors included seven HCMV-seropositive individuals and one seronegative individual. Study results and caveats: The study did not resolve the HCMV specificity of expanded NKG2C+ T cell clones. Similarly, these clonotypes led the CD3+CD56-NKG2C+ fraction as well in four donors.

Reprocessing the 5' RACE reads, TCRdb reports a single entry for every CDR3 protein and omits DNA. The sample features approximately 150,000 distinct CDR3 sequences, with approximately 12% in its top ten. The CDR3 has 14 amino acids. Germline V gives CDR1 SGHTA, CDR2 FQGNSA. This receptor was identified in a man aged 18 to 30 in good health. Sequencing was performed on blood T cells: a sorted CD56 or NKG2C T cell subset, CD4+ or CD8+ T cells, or bulk PBMC T cells (not recorded which). This chain connects TRBV7-2 to TRBJ2-5; TCRdb designates TRBD2, a call that cannot be tested without DNA. The CDR3 here is CASSLGVEGQTQYF. Variable domain in full (rest from reference TRBV7-2 and TRBJ2-5): GAGVSQSPSNKVTEKGKDVELRCDPISGHTALYWYRQSLGQGLEFLIYFQGNSAPDKSGLPSDRFSAERTGGSVSTLTIQRTQQEDSAVYLCASSLGVEGQTQYFGPGTRLLVL.